One and the same sample provided the 32 T cell receptor beta chains below, sequenced in a study of blood T cell repertoires in COVID-19. Profiling relied on immunoSEQ multiplex PCR, and the TCRdb table lists in-frame clones only, not all of them. The sample has 65,000 to 80,000 clones, roughly 80% seen once. Sequencing was done on a sample of peripheral blood. Receptors were obtained from a human donor in a cohort sampled during active COVID-19.

The chain recombines TRBV20-1 with TRBJ1-1; maybe TRBD1 (6 bases). V was trimmed by 4 bases and J by 5 bases, leaving 8 bases between them. This CDR3 has 11 residues. CDR1 is DFQATT and CDR2 is SNEGSKA in the germline V gene (reference sequence). CDR3: CSATRGTEAFF. The CDR3 DNA is TGCAGTGCTACGAGGGGGACTGAAGCTTTCTTT.

In regard to this clone: At the DNA level, this CDR3 is encoded by other sequences in the same sample as well. The chain uses TRBV3-1 (or the pseudogene TRBV3-2) and TRBJ1-6; D perhaps matches TRBD1 (5 bases). CDR1 is LGHDT, CDR2 YNNKEL, per germline (reference sequence). The V gene lost 1 base and the J gene lost 10 bases, with 11 bases spanning the gap. The CDR3 extends over 14 amino acids. The CDR3 nucleotides are TGTGCCAGCAGCCAAGTGGGGGGGAGCTCACCCCTCCACTTT. The encoded protein is CASSQVGGSSPLHF.

The V and J genes are TRBV11-3 and TRBJ1-2, with D possibly being TRBD1 (6 bases). V gave up 0 bases and J gave up 8 bases, with 13 bases separating them. The CDR3 contains 14 residues. Germline CDR1 and CDR2: SGHNT and YENEEA. CDR3 sequence reads: CASSLDSTGRGYTF. The CDR3 DNA is TGTGCCAGCAGCTTAGATTCAACAGGGAGAGGCTACACCTTC.

The chain recombines TRBV7-8 with TRBJ2-1; a possible D gene is TRBD1 (5 bases). The CDR3 runs to 15 residues. With 0 bases removed from V and 5 bases from J, the gap between germline ends came to 11 bases. The germline CDR1 and CDR2 sequences are SGHVS and FQNEAQ. CDR3 loop: CASSLARTPHNEQFF. CDR3 coding DNA: TGTGCCAGCAGCTTAGCAAGGACACCACACAATGAGCAGTTCTTC.

CDR3 residues: CASSQAGTGYTGELFF. CDR3 bases: TGCGCCAGCAGCCAAGCCGGGACAGGATACACCGGGGAGCTGTTTTTT. The chain joins TRBV4-1 to TRBJ2-2; 8 nucleotides line up with TRBD1. The CDR3 is made up of 16 amino acids. The V and J ends lost 1 base and 3 bases, in that order; junction bases with no gene match: 4. Germline V gives CDR1 MGHRA, CDR2 YSYEKL.

J is TRBJ2-2 and V is TRBV24-1; D is undetermined. V was clipped by 9 bases and J by 0 bases, with 4 bases between them. CDR1 KGHDR and CDR2 SFDVKD come from the germline V gene. CDR3 size: 12 residues. DNA for the CDR3: TGTGCCACCCGAGCGAACACCGGGGAGCTGTTTTTT. This encodes CATRANTGELFF.

Turning to this clone: Within the sample, other DNA sequences also encode this same CDR3. The chain uses TRBV11-2 and TRBJ1-2; tentatively, D is TRBD1 (5 bases). The V gene's germline CDR1 is SGHAT and CDR2 FQNNGV. This CDR3 is built from 12 residues. Trimming shortened V by 5 bases and J by 6 bases, and 10 bases separated the two germline ends. CDR3 DNA sequence: TGTGCCAGCAGCAAAGAAGGGGATGGCTACACCTTC. Encoded protein: CASSKEGDGYTF.

This chain links TRBV24-1 with TRBJ2-3; unclear D gene. Trimming stripped 4 bases from V and 6 bases from J, with 16 bases between. The germline V gene encodes CDR1 KGHDR and CDR2 SFDVKD. This CDR3 spans 15 amino acids. This chain's CDR3 is CATSDAAETRDTQYF. The CDR3 DNA sequence: TGTGCCACCAGTGACGCCGCCGAGACTCGGGATACGCAGTATTTT.

The V and J genes are TRBV30 and TRBJ1-6; D is perhaps TRBD1 (5 bases). Trimming removed 5 bases from V and 6 bases from J, with 17 bases in between. CDR1 GTSNPN and CDR2 SVGIG come from the germline V gene (reference sequence). CDR3 length: 15 amino acids. The CDR3 DNA is TGTGCCTGGTCGGGCCTACAGGTTAGTAATTCACCCCTCCACTTT. This codes for CAWSGLQVSNSPLHF.

This clone was picked up one time. Different DNA sequences within this sample yield the same CDR3. This chain uses TRBV5-1 with TRBJ1-1, with 8 bases aligning to TRBD1. CDR1 is SGHRS, CDR2 YFSETQ, per germline. V lost 4 bases and J lost 1; bases outside the gene matches: 3. The CDR3 covers 14 residues. This CDR3 reads CASSPGTGNTEAFF. For the CDR3, the DNA is TGCGCCAGCAGCCCCGGGACAGGGAACACTGAAGCTTTCTTT.

The chain uses TRBV11-2 and TRBJ2-2; D call uncertain. CDR1 and CDR2 (germline): SGHAT, FQNNGV. This CDR3 has 12 residues. Between the trimmed V and J ends, which lost 5 bases and 6 bases, there was a span of 7 bases. DNA for the CDR3: TGTGCCAGCAGCCCCCATGCCGGGGAGCTGTTTTTT. Its protein product is CASSPHAGELFF.

V gene TRBV2 combines with J gene TRBJ1-2; D is unclear. CDR3 length equals 13 residues. Germline V lookup: CDR1 SNHLY, CDR2 FYNNEI. V lost 4 bases and J 8 bases, leaving 14 bases between the germline ends. CDR3 bases: TGTGCCAGCAGTGGCCCCCGCCTGAGAGGCTACACCTTC. Residues: CASSGPRLRGYTF.

The V gene is TRBV4-1, the J gene TRBJ1-5; TRBD1 agrees at 8 bases. CDR1 and CDR2 from the germline V gene are MGHRA and YSYEKL. The J segment lost 1 base and the V segment lost 0 bases, leaving 8 bases of the junction unmatched. The CDR3 totals 18 residues. The CDR3 reads CASSQEVQGVESNQPQHF. The CDR3 DNA reads as TGCGCCAGCAGCCAAGAGGTACAGGGGGTCGAGAGCAATCAGCCCCAGCATTTT.

The J gene is TRBJ1-1, the V gene TRBV5-1; D not resolved. CDR1 and CDR2 (germline): SGHRS, YFSETQ. The CDR3 is made up of 13 amino acids. Trimming shortened V by 4 bases and J by 5 bases, and 12 bases separated the two germline ends. CDR3 amino acids: CASSTTARTEAFF. The CDR3 DNA reads as TGCGCCAGCAGCACAACAGCAAGAACTGAAGCTTTCTTT.

The chain has TRBV18 and TRBJ1-3; D uncertain. Between the trimmed V and J ends, which lost 6 bases and 4 bases, there was a span of 16 bases. The CDR3 totals 15 residues. Germline lookup yields CDR1 KGHSH and CDR2 LQKENI. CDR3 loop: CASSPSSGYGNTIYF. The CDR3 nucleotides are TGTGCCAGCTCCCCCTCTTCCGGGTACGGAAACACCATATATTTT. Together with reference TRBV18 and TRBJ1-3, the CDR3 gives the full variable domain: NAGVMQNPRHLVRRRGQEARLRCSPMKGHSHVYWYRQLPEEGLKFMVYLQKENIIDESGMPKERFSAEFPKEGPSILRIQQVVRGDSAAYFCASSPSSGYGNTIYFGEGSWLTVV.

The V and J genes are TRBV20-1 and TRBJ1-1; 7 bases match TRBD1. Unmatched junction bases numbered 2, after V lost 3 bases and J lost 1 base. The CDR3 extends over 13 amino acids. Germline CDR1 and CDR2: DFQATT and SNEGSKA (reference sequence). The CDR3 DNA sequence: TGCAGTGCTAGTCCAGGGGGGAACACTGAAGCTTTCTTT. Protein: CSASPGGNTEAFF.

This chain joins TRBV7-3 and TRBJ2-7, with 7 bases matching TRBD2. The CDR3 has 15 amino acids. With V trimmed by 4 bases and J by 6 bases, 12 bases remained unmatched. Germline assignment: CDR1 SGHTA and CDR2 FQGTGA. CDR3 nucleotides: TGTGCCAGCAGCTCCAGCGGGGCCTACCTCTCCGAGCAGTACTTC. Translation gives CASSSSGAYLSEQYF.

This clone was found once. The V gene is TRBV12-3 or TRBV12-4, the J gene TRBJ2-7; 7 bases match TRBD1. V lost 8 bases to trimming and J lost 0 bases; unmatched junction nucleotides: 4. The CDR3 runs to 13 residues. This CDR3 is CASGRQGSYEQYF. DNA for the CDR3: TGTGCCAGCGGCAGACAGGGCTCCTACGAGCAGTACTTC.

This chain connects TRBV3-1 (or the pseudogene TRBV3-2) to TRBJ2-7; 7 nucleotides match TRBD2. The CDR3 contains 15 residues. Germline V gives CDR1 LGHDT, CDR2 YNNKEL (reference sequence). V gave up 6 bases and J gave up 0 bases; unmatched junction bases: 8. The CDR3 protein is CASSIGGGGSYEQYF. CDR3 nucleotide sequence: TGTGCCAGCAGTATTGGCGGGGGAGGCTCCTACGAGCAGTACTTC.

The chain combines TRBV15 with TRBJ1-6; D is perhaps TRBD1 (5 bases). V lost 0 bases and J lost 10, with 13 bases in between. CDR3 length: 15 residues. From germline, CDR1 is LNHNV and CDR2 YYDKDF (reference sequence). The CDR3 nucleotides are TGTGCCACCAGCAGAGACAGGGTTAAAGGCTCACCCCTCCACTTT. Translated, it gives CATSRDRVKGSPLHF. Drawing the rest from reference TRBV15 and TRBJ1-6, the complete variable domain is DAMVIQNPRYQVTQFGKPVTLSCSQTLNHNVMYWYQQKSSQAPKLLFHYYDKDFNNEADTPDNFQSRRPNTSFCFLDIRSPGLGDTAMYLCATSRDRVKGSPLHFGNGTRLTVT.

The chain carries TRBV19 and TRBJ2-3; D is unresolved. Per germline, CDR1 LNHDA and CDR2 SQIVND (reference sequence). The CDR3 spans 15 residues. V dropped 1 base and J dropped 0 bases, with 8 bases sitting between them. The CDR3 spells CASSIADTSTDTQYF. The CDR3 nucleotides are TGTGCCAGTAGTATAGCAGACACCAGCACAGATACGCAGTATTTT.

In DNA, the CDR3 is TGTGCCAGCTCACCACCAGCAGGACAGCCCAACACCGGGGAGCTGTTTTTT. Protein: CASSPPAGQPNTGELFF. V gene TRBV18 combines with J gene TRBJ2-2, with a weak D call TRBD1 (6 bases). The germline V and J ends were trimmed by 0 bases and 2 bases, with 13 bases remaining between them. Germline CDR1 KGHSH, CDR2 LQKENI. The CDR3 contains 17 residues. The variable domain in full, with the rest retrieved from reference TRBV18 and TRBJ2-2, is NAGVMQNPRHLVRRRGQEARLRCSPMKGHSHVYWYRQLPEEGLKFMVYLQKENIIDESGMPKERFSAEFPKEGPSILRIQQVVRGDSAAYFCASSPPAGQPNTGELFFGEGSRLTVL.

The rearrangement links TRBV19 to TRBJ1-5; TRBD1 matches 8 bases. CDR1 is LNHDA and CDR2 is SQIVND in the germline V gene (reference sequence). Trimming took 5 bases from V and 0 from J; bases not matched to a gene: 15. This CDR3 is built from 19 residues. In DNA, the CDR3 is TGTGCCAGTAGTTCCTTGACAGGGGCAACCACCTATAGCAATCAGCCCCAGCATTTT. Translation: CASSSLTGATTYSNQPQHF.

The chain joins TRBV5-1 to TRBJ2-7, with 8 bases that match TRBD1. This CDR3 has 14 amino acids. The V gene end was trimmed by 0 bases and the J gene end by 5 bases; junction bases not matched to a gene: 4. Germline values: CDR1 SGHRS, CDR2 YFSETQ. CDR3 nucleotides: TGCGCCAGCAGCTTGGGACAGGGGTCCCACGAGCAGTACTTC. This gives the protein CASSLGQGSHEQYF.

This chain connects TRBV4-1 to TRBJ2-7; weak D call: TRBD1 (6 bases). From germline, CDR1 is MGHRA and CDR2 YSYEKL. The CDR3 length is 13 residues. The V gene lost 3 bases and the J gene lost 2 bases, with 8 bases spanning the gap. Written as DNA, the CDR3 is TGCGCCAGCAGCCAGGCAGGGGCCTACGAGCAGTACTTC. Protein sequence: CASSQAGAYEQYF.

The V and J genes are TRBV19 and TRBJ2-1, with TRBD1 matching 7 bases. The length of the CDR3 is 13 residues. J gave up 6 bases and V 5 bases, and 4 bases lay outside the gene matches. Germline-derived CDR1 and CDR2 are LNHDA and SQIVND (reference sequence). CDR3 nucleotides: TGTGCCAGTAGTCCGAACAGGGGCAATGAGCAGTTCTTC. Translated, it gives CASSPNRGNEQFF. Based on the CDR3 plus reference TRBV19 and TRBJ2-1, the full variable domain is DGGITQSPKYLFRKEGQNVTLSCEQNLNHDAMYWYRQDPGQGLRLIYYSQIVNDFQKGDIAEGYSVSREKKESFPLTVTSAQKNPTAFYLCASSPNRGNEQFFGPGTRLTVL.

As DNA, the CDR3 is TGTGCCAGCAGCCCCGGGACAGGGGGTGAGTACGAGCAGTACTTC. It specifies CASSPGTGGEYEQYF. The V and J genes are TRBV7-3 and TRBJ2-7, with 11 positions matching TRBD1. With 5 bases clipped from V and 4 bases from J, the junction kept 7 bases outside the gene matches. The CDR3 is 15 residues long. Per the germline V gene, CDR1 is SGHTA and CDR2 is FQGTGA.

Only one count was recorded for this clone. V gene TRBV5-4 combines with J gene TRBJ2-3; D gene ambiguous. From germline, CDR1 is SGHNT and CDR2 YYREEE (reference sequence). The CDR3 consists of 15 residues. V lost 0 bases to trimming and J lost 0 bases, with 8 bases between them. The CDR3 nucleotides are TGTGCCAGCAGCTTGGCTTCCGGTAGCACAGATACGCAGTATTTT. It specifies CASSLASGSTDTQYF.

The chain links TRBV18 to TRBJ2-5; D is possibly TRBD2 (6 bases). In germline, CDR1 is KGHSH, CDR2 LQKENI. Trimming took 1 base from V and 4 from J, leaving 13 bases between them. The CDR3 contains 15 residues. In DNA form, the CDR3 reads TGTGCCAGCTCACCACAGGGGCGGGGAGGAGAGACCCAGTACTTC. Its translation: CASSPQGRGGETQYF. The full variable domain, completed using reference TRBV18 and TRBJ2-5, is NAGVMQNPRHLVRRRGQEARLRCSPMKGHSHVYWYRQLPEEGLKFMVYLQKENIIDESGMPKERFSAEFPKEGPSILRIQQVVRGDSAAYFCASSPQGRGGETQYFGPGTRLLVL.

The V gene is TRBV2, the J gene TRBJ2-5; D remains unclear. The CDR3 runs 14 residues. Germline V gene lookup returns CDR1 SNHLY and CDR2 FYNNEI. With 1 base removed from V and 2 bases from J, the gap between germline ends came to 8 bases. The CDR3 nucleotides read TGTGCCAGCAGTGAAGTGGCCCGACAAGAGACCCAGTACTTC. Translated: CASSEVARQETQYF.

The CDR3 region is CASSEDRGTDTQYF. CDR3 sequence (DNA): TGTGCCAGCAGTGAGGACAGGGGGACAGATACGCAGTATTTT. The chain is built from TRBV2 and TRBJ2-3, with 10 bases that match TRBD1. CDR1 is SNHLY and CDR2 is FYNNEI in the germline V gene. CDR3 length: 14 residues. The V segment lost 3 bases and the J segment 3 bases; nucleotides outside the gene matches: 0. The full variable domain, rest sourced from reference TRBV2 and TRBJ2-3, is EPEVTQTPSHQVTQMGQEVILRCVPISNHLYFYWYRQILGQKVEFLVSFYNNEISEKSEIFDDQFSVERPDGSNFTLKIRSTKLEDSAMYFCASSEDRGTDTQYFGPGTRLTVL.

This chain links TRBV12-3 or TRBV12-4 with TRBJ1-1; D gene unclear. V was shortened by 7 bases and J by 1 base, with 7 bases between the two germline ends. This CDR3 has 12 residues. CDR3 sequence reads: CASTIKNTEAFF. CDR3 DNA sequence: TGTGCCAGCACTATTAAGAACACTGAAGCTTTCTTT.